The rows below give T cell receptor beta chains drawn from one sample of a study of CD8 T cells in ankylosing spondylitis. TCRdb analysed the 5' RACE reads with MiXCR anew, one entry per CDR3 protein. Among some 140,000 distinct CDR3 sequences listed, approximately 10% were seen once. Sequenced material: blood, either unsorted or a sorted T cell fraction (not recorded which). The receptors stem from a female donor with ankylosing spondylitis or in good health (not recorded which). Both conserved end residues are part of each CDR3. Fields, in order: J gene, clone size, D gene, V gene, CDR3 DNA, CDR3 protein. A D gene is named only where the DNA matches it firmly. Clone sizes are given selectively: once, few, many, or a class where the clone is expanded.

j_call: TRBJ1-1; clone_size: many; d_call: -; v_call: TRBV10-3; cdr3_nt: TGTGCCATCAGTGAGTCTAAAGGGCTGAACACTGAAGCTTTCTTT; cdr3_aa: CAISESKGLNTEAFF
j_call: TRBJ1-4; clone_size: few; d_call: -; v_call: TRBV6-1; cdr3_nt: TGTGCCAGCACCCCCAGTTGGGACTTCAATGAAAAACTGTTTTTT; cdr3_aa: CASTPSWDFNEKLFF
j_call: TRBJ2-5; clone_size: many; d_call: TRBD2; v_call: TRBV20-1; cdr3_nt: TGCAGTGCTCATGGACTAGCGGGGGGTGAGACCCAGTACTTC; cdr3_aa: CSAHGLAGGETQYF
j_call: TRBJ1-2; clone_size: -; d_call: -; v_call: TRBV7-2; cdr3_nt: TGTGCCAGCAGCTTAACCCCCGACAGCTTTGTTCCTGGCTACACCTTC; cdr3_aa: CASSLTPDSFVPGYTF
j_call: TRBJ2-1; clone_size: many; d_call: -; v_call: TRBV7-7; cdr3_nt: TGTGCCAGCAGCTTAGGGACAGAACTATACAATGAGCAGTTCTTC; cdr3_aa: CASSLGTELYNEQFF
j_call: TRBJ1-5; clone_size: few; d_call: -; v_call: TRBV6-1; cdr3_nt: TGTGCCAGCACCAGGACAGCGATCAATCAGCCCCAGCATTTT; cdr3_aa: CASTRTAINQPQHF
j_call: TRBJ1-4; clone_size: many; d_call: -; v_call: TRBV5-5; cdr3_nt: TGTGCCAGCAGCAAACAGTCAACTAATGAAAAACTGTTTTTT; cdr3_aa: CASSKQSTNEKLFF
j_call: TRBJ2-7; clone_size: many; d_call: TRBD1; v_call: TRBV7-9; cdr3_nt: TGTGCCAGCAGCTCCCAGACAGGGGTCTACGAGCAGTACTTC; cdr3_aa: CASSSQTGVYEQYF
j_call: TRBJ1-5; clone_size: many; d_call: TRBD1; v_call: TRBV20-1; cdr3_nt: TGCAGTGCTAGGGACCGGACAGGGGCGGGCAATCAGCCCCAGCATTTT; cdr3_aa: CSARDRTGAGNQPQHF
j_call: TRBJ1-5; clone_size: many; d_call: TRBD1; v_call: TRBV12-3/TRBV12-4; cdr3_nt: TGTGCCAGCAGTATCCAGGGGGGCAATCAGCCCCAGCATTTT; cdr3_aa: CASSIQGGNQPQHF
j_call: TRBJ2-2; clone_size: -; d_call: -; v_call: TRBV27; cdr3_nt: TGTGCCAGCAGTTTAGGAGCACAGGGAGGGGAGCTGTTTTTT; cdr3_aa: CASSLGAQGGELFF
j_call: TRBJ2-1; clone_size: many; d_call: TRBD1; v_call: TRBV20-1; cdr3_nt: TGCAGTGCTAAAAGAGAAGGGGACAGGGGATACAATGAGCAGTTCTTC; cdr3_aa: CSAKREGDRGYNEQFF
j_call: TRBJ1-4; clone_size: -; d_call: TRBD1; v_call: TRBV12-3/TRBV12-4; cdr3_nt: TGTGCCAGCAGTTGGGACAGATCAACTAATGAAAAACTGTTTTTT; cdr3_aa: CASSWDRSTNEKLFF
j_call: TRBJ2-2; clone_size: many; d_call: TRBD2; v_call: TRBV20-1; cdr3_nt: TGCAGTGCTAGAGCCCGGACTAGCGGGAGAGAGGGAGCCGGGGAGCTGTTTTTT; cdr3_aa: CSARARTSGREGAGELFF
j_call: TRBJ1-1; clone_size: many; d_call: -; v_call: TRBV5-6; cdr3_nt: TGTGCCAGCAGCTTTGAGAGCACTGAAGCTTTCTTT; cdr3_aa: CASSFESTEAFF
j_call: TRBJ2-7; clone_size: few; d_call: -; v_call: TRBV7-9; cdr3_nt: TGTGCCAGCAGCTTAGAGGGACGATCCTACGAGCAGTACTTC; cdr3_aa: CASSLEGRSYEQYF
j_call: TRBJ2-2; clone_size: many; d_call: TRBD2; v_call: TRBV20-1; cdr3_nt: TGCAGTGCTATTCCGACAACCGGACTAGCGGGGGGTAACACCGGGGAGCTGTTTTTT; cdr3_aa: CSAIPTTGLAGGNTGELFF
j_call: TRBJ1-2; clone_size: many; d_call: -; v_call: TRBV9; cdr3_nt: TGTGCCAGCAGCGTTCCGCGAAAATCTAACTATGGCTACACCTTC; cdr3_aa: CASSVPRKSNYGYTF
j_call: TRBJ1-2; clone_size: -; d_call: -; v_call: TRBV18; cdr3_nt: TGTGCCAGCTCACCGGCAGGGGCGCTCTATGGCTACACCTTC; cdr3_aa: CASSPAGALYGYTF
j_call: TRBJ2-1; clone_size: -; d_call: -; v_call: TRBV6-5; cdr3_nt: TGTGCCAGCAGTTGGACCCTTGGTAAGGGAAATGAGCAGTTCTTC; cdr3_aa: CASSWTLGKGNEQFF